What follows is one TCR beta chain and its context. The sample belongs to a study of immune characterization of retroperitoneal liposarcoma. TCRdb used MiXCR to reprocess the PCR reads, holding one entry per CDR3 protein. The sample yields several thousand distinct CDR3 sequences, over 40% seen once. The length of the CDR3 is 12 residues. Trimming cost V 6 bases and J 0 bases, with 5 bases left between them. The receptor was isolated from a male donor with retroperitoneal liposarcoma. The chain links TRBV12-3 or TRBV12-4 to TRBJ1-1; no firm D call. Sequenced: tumor tissue. CDR3 bases: TGTGCCAGCAGAGTTATGAACACTGAAGCTTTCTTT. Protein sequence: CASRVMNTEAFF.